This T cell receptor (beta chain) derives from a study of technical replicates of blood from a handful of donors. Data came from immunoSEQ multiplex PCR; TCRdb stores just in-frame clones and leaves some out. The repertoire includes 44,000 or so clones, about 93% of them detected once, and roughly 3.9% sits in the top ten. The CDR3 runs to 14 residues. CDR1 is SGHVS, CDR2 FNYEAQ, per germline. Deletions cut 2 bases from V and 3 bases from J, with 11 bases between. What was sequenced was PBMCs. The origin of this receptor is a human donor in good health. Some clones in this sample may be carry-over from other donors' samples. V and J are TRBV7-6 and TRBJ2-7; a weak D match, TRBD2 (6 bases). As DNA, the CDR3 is TGTGCCAGCAGCTTAAAGGACGGGGGCTACGAGCAGTACTTC. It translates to CASSLKDGGYEQYF.